The 17 T cell receptor beta chains listed next were all sequenced from one sample in a study of blood T cell repertoires in COVID-19. The data were produced by immunoSEQ multiplex PCR, yet TCRdb's version contains in-frame clones alone and is incomplete. The sample has a few hundred thousand clones; roughly 90% are singletons. The sequencing sample was made of PBMCs or T cells enriched from blood (not recorded which). The receptors were sampled from a woman in her twenties or thirties who had recovered from COVID-19.

The rearrangement joins TRBV30 to TRBJ1-1; unclear D gene. V was trimmed by 0 bases and J by 1 base, leaving 12 bases between them. The CDR3 runs to 15 residues. Germline-derived CDR1 and CDR2 are GTSNPN and SVGIG (reference sequence). CDR3 bases: TGTGCCTGGAGTGTACTGGTGGAGGAGAACACTGAAGCTTTCTTT. The encoded protein is CAWSVLVEENTEAFF.

J is TRBJ1-2 and V is TRBV19, with a tentative D call TRBD1 (5 bases). In germline, CDR1 is LNHDA, CDR2 SQIVND (reference sequence). This CDR3 comprises 17 residues. V was clipped by 7 bases and J by 5 bases, with 26 bases between them. The CDR3 sequence is CASKAYPGDFQPYGYTF. As DNA, the CDR3 is TGTGCCAGTAAGGCCTACCCTGGGGACTTCCAGCCGTATGGCTACACCTTC.

The V call is TRBV7-2, the J call TRBJ1-6; 8 bases are a match to TRBD1. This CDR3 region has 16 residues. Per germline, CDR1 SGHTA and CDR2 FQGNSA. Trimming took 2 bases from V and 8 from J; bases not matched to a gene: 8. The CDR3, as DNA: TGTGCCAGCAGCTTAAGCCCCGTGACAGGGGATTCACCCCTCCACTTT. Encoded protein: CASSLSPVTGDSPLHF.

The V and J genes are TRBV10-3 and TRBJ1-1; 7 bases line up with TRBD1. The germline V gene encodes CDR1 ENHRY and CDR2 SYGVKD. This CDR3 region has 15 residues. V lost 5 bases, J lost 1 base, and 7 bases stayed unmatched. The CDR3 bases are TGTGCCATCAGTTTGAGCGACAGGGAGAACACTGAAGCTTTCTTT. Encoded protein: CAISLSDRENTEAFF.

The chain carries TRBV19 and TRBJ1-2, with TRBD1 matching 9 bases. The CDR3 totals 14 residues. The trim removed 9 bases at V and 6 bases at J, leaving 11 bases unmatched. Germline V gives CDR1 LNHDA, CDR2 SQIVND (reference sequence). The CDR3 DNA is TGTGCCAGCGCCGACAGGGGGGGACGGGATGGCTACACCTTC. Translating it yields CASADRGGRDGYTF.

The chain couples TRBV7-3 to TRBJ2-2; the match to TRBD2 covers 8 bases. The CDR3 is 15 amino acids. V trimming: 8 bases; J trimming: 5 bases; junction bases outside the gene matches: 10. Germline values: CDR1 SGHTA, CDR2 FQGTGA. The CDR3 loop is CASGDSGDLTGELFF. CDR3 nucleotides: TGTGCCAGCGGAGATAGCGGGGACCTAACCGGGGAGCTGTTTTTT.

This clone was seen only once. V gene TRBV27 combines with J gene TRBJ2-1, with D unresolved. Germline CDR1 is MNHEY and CDR2 is SMNVEV (reference sequence). The CDR3 has 14 residues. V was trimmed by 6 bases and J by 6 bases, leaving 15 bases between them. CDR3 in DNA: TGTGCCAGCAGCACGGGTGGCTATCTCAATGAGCAGTTCTTC. This translates into CASSTGGYLNEQFF.

The V and J genes are TRBV6-5 and TRBJ1-2; 9 nucleotides match TRBD1. With V trimmed by 6 bases and J by 4 bases, 6 bases remained unmatched. Germline assignment: CDR1 MNHEY and CDR2 SVGAGI. The CDR3 extends over 14 amino acids. The CDR3 nucleotides are TGTGCCAGCAGAACAGGGGGCGTTATCTATGGCTACACCTTC. This codes for CASRTGGVIYGYTF.

V and J are TRBV5-1 and TRBJ1-2; TRBD1 might be the D (5 bases). The CDR3 contains 14 residues. The V gene's germline CDR1 is SGHRS and CDR2 YFSETQ. V was cut by 2 bases and J by 6 bases, with 14 bases left in between. The CDR3 coding sequence is TGCGCCAGCAGCTTACAGGCGGGGTCTGATGGCTACACCTTC. Translation gives CASSLQAGSDGYTF.

V usage is TRBV5-1 and J usage is TRBJ1-1; D is perhaps TRBD1 (6 bases). This CDR3 has 15 amino acids. Germline V gene lookup returns CDR1 SGHRS and CDR2 YFSETQ. V dropped 7 bases and J dropped 3 bases, with 19 bases sitting between them. The CDR3 coding sequence is TGCGCCAGCGCGGGGGCTGCGTCGGGTGACACTGAAGCTTTCTTT. As protein: CASAGAASGDTEAFF.

The gene calls are TRBV5-1 and TRBJ1-4, with 7 bases lining up with TRBD1. Germline V gene data show CDR1 as SGHRS and CDR2 as YFSETQ. The CDR3 has 15 amino acids. Trimming took 4 bases from V and 3 from J; bases not matched to a gene: 6. DNA for the CDR3: TGCGCCAGCAGCGGAACAGGGGTTCCTAATGAAAAACTGTTTTTT. Encoded protein: CASSGTGVPNEKLFF. The whole variable domain, filled in from reference TRBV5-1 and TRBJ1-4, reads KAGVTQTPRYLIKTRGQQVTLSCSPISGHRSVSWYQQTPGQGLQFLFEYFSETQRNKGNFPGRFSGRQFSNSRSEMNVSTLELGDSALYLCASSGTGVPNEKLFFGSGTQLSVL.

Notes on this clone: Other DNA sequences within the sample encode an identical CDR3. J is TRBJ2-2 and V is TRBV4-1; tentatively, D is TRBD1 (6 bases). The CDR3 contains 14 residues. Trimming shortened V by 1 base and J by 4 bases, and 7 bases separated the two germline ends. Germline-derived CDR1 and CDR2 are MGHRA and YSYEKL. CDR3 loop: CASSQGRGTGELFF. The CDR3 nucleotides are TGCGCCAGCAGCCAAGGCAGGGGCACCGGGGAGCTGTTTTTT.

In nucleotides, the CDR3 is TGTGCCAGCAGCCTTAAGAACACCGGGGAGCTGTTTTTT. Its translation is CASSLKNTGELFF. V usage is TRBV5-4 and J usage is TRBJ2-2; no clear D gene. V was pared by 4 bases and J by 1 base, with 5 bases between. The CDR3 is 13 amino acids. From germline, CDR1 is SGHNT and CDR2 YYREEE (reference sequence).

V is TRBV5-4 and J is TRBJ2-7; the match to TRBD1 covers 8 bases. The V gene end was trimmed by 4 bases and the J gene end by 3 bases; junction bases not matched to a gene: 3. Germline CDR1 reads SGHNT; CDR2 reads YYREEE (reference sequence). The CDR3 has 13 residues. CDR3 protein: CASSIGTGYEQYF. CDR3 coding DNA: TGTGCCAGCAGCATTGGGACAGGCTACGAGCAGTACTTC.

This chain links TRBV27 with TRBJ1-2; D unresolved. CDR1 and CDR2 from the germline V gene are MNHEY and SMNVEV (reference sequence). V dropped 5 bases and J dropped 2 bases, with 21 bases sitting between them. The CDR3 covers 17 residues. In nucleotides, the CDR3 is TGTGCCAGCAGTCCCCAGGCTCCCCGAGGACTCAACTATGGCTACACCTTC. It codes for CASSPQAPRGLNYGYTF.

The chain joins TRBV2 to TRBJ2-1, with D possibly being TRBD2 (6 bases). The CDR3 runs 15 residues. Trimming pared 5 bases from V and 0 bases from J, leaving 11 bases between. The V gene's germline CDR1 is SNHLY and CDR2 FYNNEI. CDR3 region: CASSIAASSYNEQFF. CDR3 sequence (DNA): TGTGCCAGCAGTATAGCGGCAAGCTCCTACAATGAGCAGTTCTTC.

This chain connects TRBV25-1 to TRBJ2-1; 11 bases fit TRBD1. This CDR3 comprises 14 residues. With 8 bases clipped from V and 8 bases from J, the junction kept 8 bases outside the gene matches. The germline CDR1 and CDR2 sequences are MGHDK and SYGVNS. CDR3 sequence reads: CASVGQGAGDEQFF. CDR3 bases: TGTGCCAGCGTCGGACAGGGGGCCGGCGATGAGCAGTTCTTC.